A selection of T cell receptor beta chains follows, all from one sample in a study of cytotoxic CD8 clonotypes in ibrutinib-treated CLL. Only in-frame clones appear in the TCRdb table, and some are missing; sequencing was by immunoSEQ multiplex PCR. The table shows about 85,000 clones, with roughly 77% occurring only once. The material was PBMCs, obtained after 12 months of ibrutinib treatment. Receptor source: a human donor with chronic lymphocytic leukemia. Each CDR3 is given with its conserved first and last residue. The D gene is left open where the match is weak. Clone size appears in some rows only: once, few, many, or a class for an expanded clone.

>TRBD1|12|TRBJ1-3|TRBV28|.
TGTGCCAGCAGTACCCCGACAGGGAGCATATATTTT
CASSTPTGSIYF
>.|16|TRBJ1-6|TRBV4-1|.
TGCGCCAGCAGCCAAGATTCGGGACCCTATAATTCACCCCTCCACTTT
CASSQDSGPYNSPLHF
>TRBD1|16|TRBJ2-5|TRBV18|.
TGTGCCAGCTCACCCCAGGACAGGGGTGGGCAAGAGACCCAGTACTTC
CASSPQDRGGQETQYF
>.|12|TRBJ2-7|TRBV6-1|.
TGTGCCAGTGGGTTCCCCCCAGGGGAGCAGTACTTC
CASGFPPGEQYF
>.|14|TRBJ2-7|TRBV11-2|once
TGTGCCAGCAGCACGGGCCGGGCCGCCTACGAGCAGTACTTC
CASSTGRAAYEQYF
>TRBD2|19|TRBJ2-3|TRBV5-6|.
TGTGCCAGCAGCTTGTTCCAGGGCTTGCTAGCGGGAAGCACAGATACGCAGTATTTT
CASSLFQGLLAGSTDTQYF
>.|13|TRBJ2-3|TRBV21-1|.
TGTGCCAACCGTAGGGCCCCAGTGGATACGCAGTATTTT
CANRRAPVDTQYF
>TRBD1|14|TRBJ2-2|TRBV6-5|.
TGTGCCAGCAGGGGGACAGGGGAGGTCGGGGAGCTGTTTTTT
CASRGTGEVGELFF
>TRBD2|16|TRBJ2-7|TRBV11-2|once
TGTGCCAGCAGCTATGCGGGACTAGCGGCCCACTACGAGCAGTACTTC
CASSYAGLAAHYEQYF
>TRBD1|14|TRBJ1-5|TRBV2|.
TGTGCCAGCAGTGAGGGCAGGGGGCTTCAGCCCCAGCATTTT
CASSEGRGLQPQHF
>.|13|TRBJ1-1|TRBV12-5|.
TGTGCTAGTGGTTTGGGGGGTTGGACTGAAGCTTTCTTT
CASGLGGWTEAFF
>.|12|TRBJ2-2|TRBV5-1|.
TGCGCCAGCAGCTTTTTTGGCGGGGAGCTGTTTTTT
CASSFFGGELFF
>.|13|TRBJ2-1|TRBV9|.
TGTGCCAGCAGCACACACTCAGACAATGAGCAGTTCTTC
CASSTHSDNEQFF
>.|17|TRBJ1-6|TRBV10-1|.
TGCGCCAGCAGCCCGGACAGAAGCCATTCCCTGAATTCACCCCTCCACTTT
CASSPDRSHSLNSPLHF
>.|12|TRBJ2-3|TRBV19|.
TGTGCCAGTAGTGTGGAGGGGCATAGGCAGTATTTT
CASSVEGHRQYF
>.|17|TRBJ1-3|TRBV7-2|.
TGTGCCAGCAGCTTAGTGGGCAGCCCCCTGGCTGGAAACACCATATATTTT
CASSLVGSPLAGNTIYF
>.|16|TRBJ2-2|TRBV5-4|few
TGTGCCAGCAGCCCTGGGGGGGCACTTAACACCGGGGAGCTGTTTTTT
CASSPGGALNTGELFF
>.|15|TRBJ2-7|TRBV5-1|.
TGCGCCAGCAACCGACAGCCCGAGAGCTCCTACGAGCAGTACTTC
CASNRQPESSYEQYF
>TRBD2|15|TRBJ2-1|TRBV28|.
TGTGCCAGCAGTTCCCCCCCGGGAGGGGACAATGAGCAGTTCTTC
CASSSPPGGDNEQFF
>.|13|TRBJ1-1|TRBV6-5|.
TGTGCCAGCAGTTACTTTGGGAACACTGAAGCTTTCTTT
CASSYFGNTEAFF
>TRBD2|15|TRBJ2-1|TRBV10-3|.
TGTGCCATCAGTGAAGGGACTAGCGCCAACAATGAGCAGTTCTTC
CAISEGTSANNEQFF
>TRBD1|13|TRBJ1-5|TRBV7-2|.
TGTGCCAGCAGCGGACAGGGGAATCAGCCCCAGCATTTT
CASSGQGNQPQHF
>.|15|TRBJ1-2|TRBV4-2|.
TGTGCCAGCAGCCAAGCCCGGGCCCAACACTATGGCTACACCTTC
CASSQARAQHYGYTF
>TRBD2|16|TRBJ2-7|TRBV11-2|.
TGTGCCAGCAGGAGATTGCGGGGGAGGACCGACTACGAGCAGTACTTC
CASRRLRGRTDYEQYF
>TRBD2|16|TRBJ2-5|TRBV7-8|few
TGTGCCAGCAGCTTAGTGGTAGCGGGGGGGCCGGAGACCCAGTACTTC
CASSLVVAGGPETQYF
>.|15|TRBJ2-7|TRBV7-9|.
TGTGCCAGCAGCATGGCACAGGTCAGCTCCTACGAGCAGTACTTC
CASSMAQVSSYEQYF
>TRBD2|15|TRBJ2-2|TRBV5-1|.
TGCGCCAGCAGCGTGGGGACTAGCCCCACCGGGGAGCTGTTTTTT
CASSVGTSPTGELFF
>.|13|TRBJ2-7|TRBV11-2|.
TGTGCCAGCAGCTTAGAGAGGGTTGGGGAGCAGTACTTC
CASSLERVGEQYF
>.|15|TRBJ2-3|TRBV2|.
TGTGCCAGCAGCGCGACGGACTCTAGCACAGATACGCAGTATTTT
CASSATDSSTDTQYF
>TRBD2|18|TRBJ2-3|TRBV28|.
TGTGCCAGCACCCCTCGGCCGGCTAGCGGGCCAAACACAGATACGCAGTATTTT
CASTPRPASGPNTDTQYF
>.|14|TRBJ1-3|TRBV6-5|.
TGTGCCAGCACCGCCCCCGGACATGGAAACACCATATATTTT
CASTAPGHGNTIYF
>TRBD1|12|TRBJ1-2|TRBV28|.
TGTGCCAGCAGTTCGCAGGGGGATGGCTACACCTTC
CASSSQGDGYTF
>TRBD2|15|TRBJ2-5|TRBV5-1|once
TGCGCCAGCAGCCCCACAGCGGGAGGGGGGGAGACCCAGTACTTC
CASSPTAGGGETQYF
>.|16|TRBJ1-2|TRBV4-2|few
TGTGCCAGCAGCCTCAGGGACGCCCTAGCTAACTATGGCTACACCTTC
CASSLRDALANYGYTF
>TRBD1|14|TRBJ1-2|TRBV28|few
TGTGCCAGCAGAACACCGGCAGGGGGTTCGGGCTACACCTTC
CASRTPAGGSGYTF
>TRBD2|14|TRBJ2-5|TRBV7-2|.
TGTGCCAGCAGCGCCCAGCGGGATTCGGAGACCCAGTACTTC
CASSAQRDSETQYF
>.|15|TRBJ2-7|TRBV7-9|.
TGTGCCAGCAGCTTAGCGGTCGCAGGGGCCTACGAGCAGTACTTC
CASSLAVAGAYEQYF
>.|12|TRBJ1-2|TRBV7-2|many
TGTGCCGAGGGGGGCCCAAACTATGGCTACACCTTC
CAEGGPNYGYTF
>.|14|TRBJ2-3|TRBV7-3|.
TGTGCCAGCAGCTCACTCCCTAGCACAGATACGCAGTATTTT
CASSSLPSTDTQYF
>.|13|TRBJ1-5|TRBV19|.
TGTGCCAGTAGTACGGCCCCCAATCAGCCCCAGCATTTT
CASSTAPNQPQHF
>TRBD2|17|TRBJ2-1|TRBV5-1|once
TGCGCCAGCAGCTTGGCCCCGGCTAGCGGGGGGGCATATGAGCAGTTCTTC
CASSLAPASGGAYEQFF
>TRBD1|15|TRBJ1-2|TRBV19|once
TGTGCCAGTAGTATAGTGGGACAGGGTAACTATGGCTACACCTTC
CASSIVGQGNYGYTF
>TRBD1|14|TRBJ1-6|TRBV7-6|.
TGTGCCAGCAGCTTAGGACAGGGCGGATCACCCCTCCACTTT
CASSLGQGGSPLHF
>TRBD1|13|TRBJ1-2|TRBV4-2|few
TGTGCCAGCAGCCACGACAGGGGGCTGGGCTACACCTTC
CASSHDRGLGYTF
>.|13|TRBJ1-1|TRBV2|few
TGTGCCAGCAGGCCCGGACGCAACACTGAAGCTTTCTTT
CASRPGRNTEAFF
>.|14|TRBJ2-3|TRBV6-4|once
TGTGCCAGCAGCGAACCGGGACTGGGGGATACGCAGTATTTT
CASSEPGLGDTQYF
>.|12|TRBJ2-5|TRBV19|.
TGTGCCAGTAGTATCGGTGGAGAGACCCAGTACTTC
CASSIGGETQYF
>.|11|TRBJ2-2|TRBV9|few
TGTGCCAGCACACGGGGCGGGGAGCTGTTTTTT
CASTRGGELFF
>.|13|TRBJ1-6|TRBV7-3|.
TGTGCCAGCAGCTTACAGGAGGATTCACCCCTCCACTTT
CASSLQEDSPLHF
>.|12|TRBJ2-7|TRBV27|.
TGTGCCAGCAGTTTTCGTGGGGTCGGGCAGTACTTC
CASSFRGVGQYF
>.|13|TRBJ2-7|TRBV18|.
TGTGCCAGCTCACCGGACAGCTCCTACGAGCAGTACTTC
CASSPDSSYEQYF
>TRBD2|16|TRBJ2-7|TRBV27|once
TGTGCCAGCAGTCCCTCGGGAGGGTTGGGGCTCTACGAGCAGTACTTC
CASSPSGGLGLYEQYF